A selection of T cell receptor beta chains follows, all from one sample in a study of technical replicates of blood from a handful of donors. Generated by immunoSEQ multiplex PCR, the TCRdb table keeps only in-frame clones and is missing some. This repertoire shows tens of thousands of clones, 91% found once; its top ten account for around 0.4%. The sample taken for sequencing was T cells isolated from PBMCs. These receptor sequences come from a human donor in good health. Both conserved end residues are part of each CDR3. D genes are given only for firm matches. A row's size may be missing; if present it is once, few, many or a size class.

CDR3: CASSRDTQYF
DNA: TGTGCCAGCTCCAGGGATACGCAGTATTTT
D: NA
V: TRBV25-1
size: NA
J: TRBJ2-3

CDR3: CSVVGGRGNTIYF
DNA: TGCAGCGTTGTAGGGGGCAGGGGGAACACCATATATTTT
D: TRBD1
V: TRBV29-1
size: once
J: TRBJ1-3

CDR3: CASSLTPNTGELFF
DNA: TGTGCCAGCAGTCTTACACCGAACACCGGGGAGCTGTTTTTT
D: NA
V: TRBV6-4
size: NA
J: TRBJ2-2

CDR3: CASSQYGSGRGEQYF
DNA: TGTGCCAGCAGCCAATATGGAAGTGGCCGGGGCGAGCAGTACTTC
D: NA
V: TRBV16
size: once
J: TRBJ2-7

CDR3: CASSLNGGETQYF
DNA: TGTGCCAGCAGCTTAAATGGAGGGGAGACCCAGTACTTC
D: NA
V: TRBV11-1
size: NA
J: TRBJ2-5

CDR3: CASTLSGGTDTQYF
DNA: TGTGCCAGTACCCTTAGCGGGGGCACAGATACGCAGTATTTT
D: TRBD2
V: TRBV19
size: NA
J: TRBJ2-3

CDR3: CASSSPGTGSTYEQYF
DNA: TGTGCCAGCAGTTCCCCTGGGACAGGGAGTACCTACGAGCAGTACTTC
D: TRBD1
V: TRBV28
size: NA
J: TRBJ2-7

CDR3: CASSLEAGVDQPQHF
DNA: TGTGCCAGCAGCTTGGAGGCAGGGGTGGACCAGCCCCAGCATTTT
D: NA
V: TRBV5-6
size: once
J: TRBJ1-5

CDR3: CASSSLDRGPYNEQFF
DNA: TGTGCCAGCAGCTCACTCGATAGGGGGCCCTACAATGAGCAGTTCTTC
D: TRBD1
V: TRBV13
size: NA
J: TRBJ2-1

CDR3: CASRDLAGGTDTQYF
DNA: TGTGCCAGCAGGGACCTAGCGGGAGGAACAGATACGCAGTATTTT
D: TRBD2
V: TRBV6-5
size: NA
J: TRBJ2-3

CDR3: CASTQGGRAFF
DNA: TGTGCCAGCACCCAGGGGGGTCGGGCTTTCTTT
D: TRBD1
V: TRBV6-5
size: once
J: TRBJ1-1

CDR3: CASSQDMRGYEQYF
DNA: TGTGCCAGCAGCCAAGATATGAGGGGGTACGAGCAGTACTTC
D: NA
V: TRBV14
size: NA
J: TRBJ2-7

CDR3: CASSSSSGGNNEQFF
DNA: TGTGCCAGCAGCTCCTCTAGCGGCGGGAACAATGAGCAGTTCTTC
D: TRBD2
V: TRBV7-7
size: NA
J: TRBJ2-1

CDR3: CASSVSPGVTGELFF
DNA: TGTGCCAGCAGCGTAAGTCCAGGGGTAACCGGGGAGCTGTTTTTT
D: NA
V: TRBV9
size: NA
J: TRBJ2-2

CDR3: CASSRSYNEQFF
DNA: TGTGCCAGTAGTCGCTCCTACAATGAGCAGTTCTTC
D: NA
V: TRBV19
size: NA
J: TRBJ2-1

CDR3: CAWDKASGRNEQFF
DNA: TGTGCCTGGGACAAGGCTAGCGGGAGGAATGAGCAGTTCTTC
D: TRBD2
V: TRBV30
size: once
J: TRBJ2-1

CDR3: CASSFLKNPGTGEKDGELFF
DNA: TGCGCCAGCAGCTTTTTAAAGAACCCCGGGACAGGGGAAAAGGACGGGGAGCTGTTTTTT
D: TRBD1
V: TRBV5-1
size: NA
J: TRBJ2-2

CDR3: CASSAGQTTNYGYTF
DNA: TGTGCCAGCAGCGCCGGACAGACCACTAACTATGGCTACACCTTC
D: NA
V: TRBV9
size: few
J: TRBJ1-2

CDR3: CASSGLSNEQYF
DNA: TGTGCCAGCAGCGGACTTTCTAACGAGCAGTACTTC
D: NA
V: TRBV9
size: once
J: TRBJ2-7

CDR3: CAWTEGANYGYTF
DNA: TGTGCCTGGACCGAGGGGGCCAACTATGGCTACACCTTC
D: TRBD1
V: TRBV30
size: once
J: TRBJ1-2

CDR3: CASSLAAADSSYEQYF
DNA: TGTGCCAGCAGCTTAGCGGCTGCGGATAGCTCCTACGAGCAGTACTTC
D: NA
V: TRBV7-6
size: NA
J: TRBJ2-7

CDR3: CASSMAGAYEQYF
DNA: TGTGCCAGTAGTATGGCGGGGGCCTACGAGCAGTACTTC
D: TRBD2
V: TRBV19
size: NA
J: TRBJ2-7

CDR3: CAKHPGQGFYEQYF
DNA: TGTGCCAAACATCCGGGACAGGGATTCTACGAGCAGTACTTC
D: TRBD1
V: TRBV10-3
size: NA
J: TRBJ2-7

CDR3: CASSSPYEQYF
DNA: TGTGCCAGCAGTTCTCCCTACGAGCAGTACTTC
D: NA
V: TRBV5-6
size: NA
J: TRBJ2-7

CDR3: CASTRPGVPGELFF
DNA: TGTGCCAGTACTAGGCCAGGGGTGCCCGGGGAGCTGTTTTTT
D: NA
V: TRBV19
size: NA
J: TRBJ2-2

CDR3: CASSPGTETQYF
DNA: TGTGCCAGCTCACCAGGCACGGAGACCCAGTACTTC
D: NA
V: TRBV18
size: NA
J: TRBJ2-5

CDR3: CATSRATGDPLELAGWETQYF
DNA: TGTGCCACCAGCAGAGCGACAGGTGACCCCCTTGAGCTAGCGGGCTGGGAGACCCAGTACTTC
D: TRBD2
V: TRBV15
size: NA
J: TRBJ2-5

CDR3: CASSYYETQVANEQFF
DNA: TGTGCCAGCAGTTACTATGAAACTCAAGTTGCCAATGAGCAGTTCTTC
D: NA
V: TRBV6-5
size: NA
J: TRBJ2-1

CDR3: CASRVGAGNEQFF
DNA: TGTGCCAGCAGGGTGGGTGCAGGCAATGAGCAGTTCTTC
D: NA
V: TRBV14
size: once
J: TRBJ2-1

CDR3: CASSLTSGSYTDTQYF
DNA: TGTGCCAGCAGCTTAACTAGCGGGAGTTACACAGATACGCAGTATTTT
D: TRBD2
V: TRBV7-2
size: few
J: TRBJ2-3

CDR3: CASSRGSGNTIYF
DNA: TGTGCCAGCAGTAGGGGGTCTGGAAACACCATATATTTT
D: NA
V: TRBV27
size: NA
J: TRBJ1-3

CDR3: CASSSLQGLAVRREQYF
DNA: TGTGCCAGCAGTTCGCTACAGGGACTAGCGGTCCGAAGGGAGCAGTACTTC
D: TRBD2
V: TRBV28
size: NA
J: TRBJ2-7